The 18 T cell receptor beta chains listed next were all sequenced from one sample in a study of blood T cell repertoires in COVID-19. Method: immunoSEQ multiplex PCR; TCRdb's copy keeps in-frame clones and lacks some. The sample holds about 220,000 clones, 70% to 90% seen once. The material sequenced was peripheral blood. These receptors were taken from a middle-aged man who had recovered from COVID-19.

The chain is built from TRBV28 and TRBJ2-7; 11 bases align to TRBD1. The CDR3 sequence is 15 residues long. V was pared by 2 bases and J by 4 bases, with 4 bases of the junction left unmatched. The germline gives CDR1 MDHEN, CDR2 SYDVKM. Here the CDR3 reads CASSLLGTGGYEQYF. The CDR3 DNA follows: TGTGCCAGCAGTTTACTTGGGACAGGGGGATACGAGCAGTACTTC.

The chain has TRBV7-2 and TRBJ2-1, with 9 nucleotides matching TRBD2. The V gene's germline CDR1 is SGHTA and CDR2 FQGNSA. V trimming: 5 bases; J trimming: 6 bases; junction bases outside the gene matches: 8. This CDR3 has 15 amino acids. The CDR3 coding sequence is TGTGCCAGCAGCCTTAGCGGGAGTCTGAGCAATGAGCAGTTCTTC. This sequence encodes CASSLSGSLSNEQFF. The entire variable domain, with the rest obtained from reference TRBV7-2 and TRBJ2-1, is as follows: GAGVSQSPSNKVTEKGKDVELRCDPISGHTALYWYRQSLGQGLEFLIYFQGNSAPDKSGLPSDRFSAERTGGSVSTLTIQRTQQEDSAVYLCASSLSGSLSNEQFFGPGTRLTVL.

The rearrangement uses TRBV19 and TRBJ2-6; D not resolved. The V gene lost 4 bases and the J gene lost 0 bases, with 10 bases spanning the gap. The CDR3 loop spans 16 amino acids. Germline lookup yields CDR1 LNHDA and CDR2 SQIVND (reference sequence). The CDR3 here is CASSKTVLSGANVLTF. CDR3 nucleotides: TGTGCCAGTAGTAAAACGGTCCTCTCTGGGGCCAACGTCCTGACTTTC.

The V call is TRBV7-2, the J call TRBJ1-5; D gene unclear. V was trimmed by 5 bases and J by 0 bases, leaving 8 bases between them. The CDR3 extends over 14 amino acids. Germline-derived CDR1 and CDR2 are SGHTA and FQGNSA. The CDR3 loop reads CASSPRSSNQPQHF. The CDR3 DNA sequence: TGTGCCAGCAGCCCACGGAGTAGCAATCAGCCCCAGCATTTT.

The V call is TRBV5-6, the J call TRBJ1-5, with D hard to call. In germline, CDR1 is SGHDT, CDR2 YYEEEE. The CDR3 totals 13 residues. V lost 4 bases and J lost 1, with 6 bases in between. The CDR3 protein is CASSPGSNQPQHF. The CDR3 region has the DNA TGTGCCAGCAGCCCCGGGAGCAATCAGCCCCAGCATTTT. Full variable domain (remainder filled in from reference TRBV5-6 and TRBJ1-5): DAGVTQSPTHLIKTRGQQVTLRCSPKSGHDTVSWYQQALGQGPQFIFQYYEEEERQRGNFPDRFSGHQFPNYSSELNVNALLLGDSALYLCASSPGSNQPQHFGDGTRLSIL.

The chain employs TRBV19 and TRBJ2-3; tentatively, D is TRBD1 (5 bases). CDR3 length: 15 residues. Trimming took off 3 bases at V and 6 bases at J, with 16 bases between the two ends. Germline V gene sequence: CDR1 LNHDA, CDR2 SQIVND (reference sequence). DNA for the CDR3: TGTGCCAGTAGTATTGGTCCAGCCAGGGCGGATACGCAGTATTTT. It codes for CASSIGPARADTQYF.

The chain uses TRBV27 and TRBJ2-5; 12 bases are shared with TRBD2. Germline assignment: CDR1 MNHEY and CDR2 SMNVEV (reference sequence). The CDR3 is 18 residues long. J gave up 1 base and V 4 bases, and 10 bases lay outside the gene matches. CDR3 coding DNA: TGTGCCAGCAGTTCCCTGACTAGCGGGAGCCGGGCCCAAGAGACCCAGTACTTC. Residues: CASSSLTSGSRAQETQYF.

V and J are TRBV27 and TRBJ2-1; 9 bases map to TRBD2. Germline CDR1 and CDR2: MNHEY and SMNVEV (reference sequence). The CDR3 is made up of 18 amino acids. After removal of 6 bases from V and 3 bases from J, the junction contained 15 bases not matched to a gene. CDR3 coding DNA: TGTGCCAGCAGGGCCTTCTATATAGCGGGAGCGTACTACAATGAGCAGTTCTTC. Its protein is CASRAFYIAGAYYNEQFF.

CDR3 protein: CASRKLASGANVLTF. The CDR3 bases are TGTGCCAGCAGGAAATTAGCCTCTGGGGCCAACGTCCTGACTTTC. The chain carries TRBV2 and TRBJ2-6; D remains ambiguous. The V end was cut by 6 bases, the J end by 0 bases, with 9 bases between. Germline loops: CDR1 SNHLY, CDR2 FYNNEI. The CDR3 is 15 amino acids. Variable domain in full (rest from reference TRBV2 and TRBJ2-6): EPEVTQTPSHQVTQMGQEVILRCVPISNHLYFYWYRQILGQKVEFLVSFYNNEISEKSEIFDDQFSVERPDGSNFTLKIRSTKLEDSAMYFCASRKLASGANVLTFGAGSRLTVL.

The genes are TRBV5-5 and TRBJ1-1, with TRBD1 matching over 8 bases. CDR1 SGHKS and CDR2 YYEKEE come from the germline V gene (reference sequence). Unmatched junction bases numbered 11, after V lost 5 bases and J lost 5 bases. The CDR3 has 15 residues. The CDR3 region has the DNA TGTGCCAGCAGTCCCCAAAGCAGGGGGCAAACTGAAGCTTTCTTT. Translated: CASSPQSRGQTEAFF.

This chain links TRBV5-8 with TRBJ2-7; D is possibly TRBD1 (5 bases). The CDR3 loop spans 12 amino acids. Germline values: CDR1 SGHTS, CDR2 YDEGEE. The V gene lost 5 bases and the J gene lost 3 bases, with 9 bases spanning the gap. CDR3 loop: CASSNRHYEQYF. The DNA of the CDR3 is TGTGCCAGCAGTAACAGGCACTACGAGCAGTACTTC.

This chain uses TRBV10-3 with TRBJ2-7; possibly TRBD2 for D (5 bases). Deletions cut 2 bases from V and 4 bases from J, with 15 bases between. CDR3 length: 15 amino acids. Germline V CDR1 and CDR2: ENHRY, SYGVKD. The CDR3 region is CAISEGPPEGYEQYF. CDR3 sequence (DNA): TGTGCCATCAGTGAGGGCCCTCCCGAGGGATACGAGCAGTACTTC.

The chain employs TRBV5-8 and TRBJ2-7, with 7 nucleotides matching TRBD2. V was clipped by 2 bases and J by 0 bases; unmatched bases: 5. CDR3 length: 15 amino acids. CDR1 is SGHTS and CDR2 is YDEGEE in the germline V gene. This CDR3 is CASSFPGGGSYEQYF. In DNA form, the CDR3 reads TGTGCCAGCAGCTTCCCGGGCGGGGGCTCCTACGAGCAGTACTTC.

V gene TRBV28 combines with J gene TRBJ2-7; 8 nucleotides agree with TRBD1. V was pared by 3 bases and J by 0 bases, with 4 bases of the junction left unmatched. The length of the CDR3 is 15 residues. The germline CDR1 and CDR2 sequences are MDHEN and SYDVKM. The DNA of the CDR3 is TGTGCCAGCAGTTTCATAGGACAGGGCTCCTACGAGCAGTACTTC. This encodes CASSFIGQGSYEQYF. Looking up the rest from reference TRBV28 and TRBJ2-7 gives the full variable domain: DVKVTQSSRYLVKRTGEKVFLECVQDMDHENMFWYRQDPGLGLRLIYFSYDVKMKEKGDIPEGYSVSREKKERFSLILESASTNQTSMYLCASSFIGQGSYEQYFGPGTRLTVT.

V is TRBV9 and J is TRBJ2-7; D perhaps matches TRBD1 (6 bases). The ends were cut back, 4 bases at V and 5 bases at J, with 13 bases in the middle. CDR3 size: 13 residues. Per germline, CDR1 SGDLS and CDR2 YYNGEE. CDR3 in DNA: TGTGCCAGCAGCCCAGGGGTGACCGACGAGCAGTACTTC. This encodes CASSPGVTDEQYF. Full variable domain (rest looked up from reference TRBV9 and TRBJ2-7): DSGVTQTPKHLITATGQRVTLRCSPRSGDLSVYWYQQSLDQGLQFLIQYYNGEERAKGNILERFSAQQFPDLHSELNLSSLELGDSALYFCASSPGVTDEQYFGPGTRLTVT.

The chain links TRBV7-2 to TRBJ2-7; a weak D match, TRBD2 (5 bases). There are 15 residues in the CDR3. Germline CDR1 SGHTA, CDR2 FQGNSA. Trimming removed 5 bases from V and 3 bases from J, with 17 bases in between. The CDR3 DNA is TGTGCCAGCAGCCCGGGATTTTCTAGGCACTACGAGCAGTACTTC. Its translation: CASSPGFSRHYEQYF.

The chain has TRBV6-6 and TRBJ2-7; 8 bases fit TRBD2. Trimming removed 7 bases from V and 2 bases from J; junction bases left unmatched: 10. Per the germline V gene, CDR1 is MNHNY and CDR2 is SVGAGI (reference sequence). The CDR3 is 15 amino acids. The CDR3 DNA sequence: TGTGCCAGCATTCAAACGGCGGGAGGCCCCTACGAGCAGTACTTC. This gives the protein CASIQTAGGPYEQYF.

The V and J genes are TRBV27 and TRBJ2-1; D is perhaps TRBD2 (5 bases). V was pared by 7 bases and J by 0 bases, with 13 bases between. Germline CDR1 and CDR2: MNHEY and SMNVEV (reference sequence). The CDR3 contains 15 residues. The DNA of the CDR3 is TGTGCCAGCACAAGCGGTCTCCTCTCCTACAATGAGCAGTTCTTC. Residues: CASTSGLLSYNEQFF.